The text below deals with one T cell receptor beta chain. Its antigen is still unknown. The sample belongs to a study of shared clonotypes between healthy human individuals. The overall study: Per donor, CD8 memory used one plate, CD8 naive used two, CD4 memory used three and CD4 naive used three.

Study-wide findings and caveats: Researchers found naive subsets generally carried larger estimated richness than memory subsets.

The method was immunoSEQ multiplex PCR; TCRdb's version includes in-frame clones alone and lacks a portion of them. This sample yields 2 million to 2.5 million clones, of which about 92% are seen a single time; roughly 1.7% belongs to the top ten. The germline CDR1 and CDR2 sequences are MNHNS and SASEGT. V dropped 4 bases and J dropped 4 bases, with 17 bases sitting between them. The CDR3 sequence is 16 residues long. Terminally differentiated effector memory CD45RA+ cells were excluded by CCR7 positive selection of CD45RO-negative cells. The sequence was obtained from a man aged 18 to 35 in good health. Some clones in this sample may be carry-over from other donors' samples. The sequenced material came from naive CD8+ T cells from PBMCs. The chain uses TRBV6-1 and TRBJ1-3, with a possible D match to TRBD1 (5 bases). Here the CDR3 reads CASSGRYRTWGNTIYF. The DNA for the CDR3 is TGTGCCAGCAGTGGTCGCTACAGGACGTGGGGAAACACCATATATTTT.